This T cell receptor (beta chain) was identified in a study of radiation and T cells in renal cell carcinoma. Germline V gene sequence: CDR1 ENHRY, CDR2 SYGVKD. This CDR3 comprises 14 residues. Trimming cost V 4 bases and J 4 bases, with 11 bases left between them. Clones were sequenced by immunoSEQ multiplex PCR, and TCRdb holds only the in-frame ones, with some missing. Seen here are 150,000 to 200,000 clones, roughly nine tenths observed once, and the top ten hold 10% to 12%. There are a few counts of this clone. Regarding time point: blood 4 weeks post-SBRT, at nephrectomy. The treatment denotes: 15 Gy SBRT to primary tumor, nephrectomy 4 weeks later.

The source is a woman between 50 and 59 years old with renal cell carcinoma. The chain is built from TRBV10-3 and TRBJ1-5; tentative D call: TRBD1 (6 bases). This specimen consisted of blood, obtained from a patient whose treatment included radiotherapy and nephrectomy. The CDR3 sequence: CAISAQQGNQPQHF. In DNA form, the CDR3 reads TGTGCCATCAGTGCCCAACAGGGAAATCAGCCCCAGCATTTT.